This record covers a single TCR beta chain. Its antigen remains unidentified. Libraries were prepared by immunoSEQ multiplex PCR; TCRdb keeps only in-frame clonotypes and omits some of them. The sample holds 120,000 or so clones, approximately 90% seen once. The sample is drawn from a study of T cell responses to AZD1222 COVID-19 vaccine. Overall study findings and caveats: Spike-specific TCR breadth and depth rose after two AZD1222 doses. Spike was spanned by vaccine-associated CD4 TCRs, with dominance at 160-218 and 743-854. The donor cohort was predominantly white British with a female majority, and clonal diversity may have been underestimated.

This sample comprised peripheral blood, obtained on day 0 of AZD1222 vaccination. The receptor was isolated from an adult in good health.

CDR3: CASSSTTDTQYF. Here the CDR3 DNA reads TGTGCCAGCAGTTCGACAACAGATACGCAGTATTTT. V gene TRBV28 combines with J gene TRBJ2-3; D not certain. Germline CDR1 is MDHEN and CDR2 is SYDVKM. The V gene lost 4 bases and the J gene lost 3 bases, with 5 bases spanning the gap. The CDR3 is 12 amino acids.